This TCR beta chain was identified in a study of identical twins. Study-wide results and caveats: Carriage of fewer insertions was seen in abundant cord blood beta clonotypes, whereas memory repertoires showed none.

All of the donors were Caucasians in good health. In its sample, this clonotype was seen a few times. Its antigen is still unknown. Through template switching, a universal primer site was introduced, and the cDNA contained unique molecular identifiers. TCRdb called the 5' RACE reads again in MiXCR, with one record for every CDR3 protein. The data contain approximately 890,000 distinct CDR3 sequences, about 12% of them singletons. This same sample was also part of a study on yellow fever vaccine responses in identical twins. That work states: Vaccine T cell responses of twins reportedly seemed partly convergent and partly personalized.

The receptor was derived from a young woman in good health. Sequenced: PBMCs.

The CDR3 region is CASSKEIQETQYF. CDR3 coding DNA: TGTGCCAGCAGTAAGGAGATCCAAGAGACCCAGTACTTC. The chain carries TRBV7-2 and TRBJ2-5; D not resolved. Germline V CDR1 and CDR2: SGHTA, FQGNSA. CDR3 length: 13 amino acids. V was pared by 6 bases and J by 1 base, with 9 bases between.